This T cell receptor beta chain was obtained from a study of Tregs in tolerant kidney transplant recipients. Germline CDR1 and CDR2: SGHNT and YENEEA. The length of the CDR3 is 15 residues. The germline V and J ends were trimmed by 5 bases and 0 bases, with 11 bases remaining between them. Some clones are missing from TCRdb's copy, which holds only in-frame ones; the method was immunoSEQ multiplex PCR. This table has around 16,000 clones, approximately 92% appearing once. Sequencing was carried out using CD8+ T cells from blood. This chain links TRBV11-3 with TRBJ2-1; D uncertain. This TCR derives from a human donor in good health. Written as DNA, the CDR3 is TGTGCCAGCAGCCCTGGACGGAGCTCCTACAATGAGCAGTTCTTC. This codes for CASSPGRSSYNEQFF.